A single sample is the source of the 21 T cell receptor beta chains below, sequenced in a study of control samples from healthy donors and cancer patients. Profiled with immunoSEQ multiplex PCR; TCRdb holds only in-frame clones, not every one. The data contain under 90,000 clones, around 94% of them singletons. The sequenced material came from blood. These receptors all come from an older woman in good health.

The chain carries TRBV28 and TRBJ1-2, with D tentatively TRBD1 (5 bases). The CDR3 runs to 14 residues. Trimming pared 2 bases from V and 1 base from J, leaving 8 bases between. Germline V CDR1 and CDR2: MDHEN, SYDVKM. The CDR3 sequence is CASSLTGLNYGYTF. The CDR3 DNA reads as TGTGCCAGCAGTTTAACAGGCCTTAACTATGGCTACACCTTC.

The rearrangement links TRBV12-3 or TRBV12-4 to TRBJ1-4; TRBD1 matches 7 bases. The CDR3 contains 12 residues. The trim removed 6 bases at V and 14 bases at J, leaving 9 bases unmatched. For the CDR3, the DNA is TGTGCCAGCAGGGTGGACAGGCGAGAGCTGTTTTTT. It yields the protein CASRVDRRELFF.

The chain carries TRBV6-6 and TRBJ1-3, with D hard to call. This CDR3 is 14 amino acids long. With 8 bases removed from V and 0 bases from J, the gap between germline ends came to 11 bases. Germline CDR1 and CDR2: MNHNY and SVGAGI (reference sequence). The CDR3 DNA sequence: TGTGCCAGCCTTTCGCATGACTCTGGAAACACCATATATTTT. Its translation is CASLSHDSGNTIYF.

The chain recombines TRBV28 with TRBJ2-7, with 8 bases identical to TRBD2. The J segment lost 4 bases and the V segment lost 9 bases, leaving 5 bases of the junction unmatched. This CDR3 contains 12 residues. The germline gives CDR1 MDHEN, CDR2 SYDVKM. The CDR3 is CASTSGRYEQYF. CDR3 coding DNA: TGTGCCAGTACTAGCGGTAGGTACGAGCAGTACTTC.

The gene calls are TRBV28 and TRBJ1-2, with 9 bases aligning to TRBD1. The CDR3 has 14 amino acids. Germline V gene data show CDR1 as MDHEN and CDR2 as SYDVKM. V shed 5 bases and J 5 bases; nucleotides not matched to a gene: 6. The chain's CDR3 is CASSTSGQGYGYTF. CDR3 DNA sequence: TGTGCCAGCAGTACCTCAGGACAGGGGTATGGCTACACCTTC.

CDR3: CASSILGSYGYTF. The CDR3 DNA is TGTGCCAGTAGTATCCTGGGCAGCTATGGCTACACCTTC. The V and J genes are TRBV19 and TRBJ1-2, with no clear D. The CDR3 has 13 amino acids. V lost 3 bases and J 4 bases, leaving 9 bases between the germline ends. Germline values: CDR1 LNHDA, CDR2 SQIVND (reference sequence).

The chain carries TRBV19 and TRBJ2-3; TRBD2 agrees at 10 bases. The CDR3 sequence is 13 residues long. The germline V gene has CDR1 LNHDA and CDR2 SQIVND (reference sequence). The ends lost 8 bases at V and 5 bases at J; junction bases unmatched: 4. CDR3 region: CASVRTSGDTQYF. The CDR3 DNA reads as TGTGCCAGTGTCAGGACTAGCGGAGATACGCAGTATTTT.

The chain carries TRBV11-2 and TRBJ1-2; D gene ambiguous. CDR1 is SGHAT and CDR2 is FQNNGV in the germline V gene. Trimming cost V 1 base and J 8 bases, with 5 bases left between them. This CDR3 is 11 amino acids long. The CDR3 loop is CASSLGAGYTF. The CDR3 DNA follows: TGTGCCAGCAGCTTAGGTGCCGGCTACACCTTC.

To note about this clone: Other DNA sequences in this specimen translate into the identical CDR3. V and J are TRBV5-1 and TRBJ2-1; 7 nucleotides match TRBD2. The CDR3 totals 15 residues. From germline, CDR1 is SGHRS and CDR2 YFSETQ. V gave up 1 base and J gave up 4 bases; unmatched junction bases: 5. The CDR3, as DNA: TGCGCCAGCAGCTTGCGGCTAGCGGCTTACAATGAGCAGTTCTTC. Translating it yields CASSLRLAAYNEQFF.

The V and J genes are TRBV6-1 and TRBJ2-1, with 9 bases lining up with TRBD2. V was clipped by 4 bases and J by 7 bases; unmatched bases: 11. This CDR3 region has 16 residues. Germline-derived CDR1 and CDR2 are MNHNS and SASEGT. CDR3 bases: TGTGCCAGCAGTGGGGGGGCGGGAGGGCCAGGAAATGAGCAGTTCTTC. Protein: CASSGGAGGPGNEQFF.

The V and J genes are TRBV6-5 and TRBJ2-2; 7 nucleotides agree with TRBD1. The CDR3 is 15 amino acids. The junction had 0 bases not matched to a gene; V was cut back by 2 bases and J by 0 bases. Per the germline V gene, CDR1 is MNHEY and CDR2 is SVGAGI. The chain's CDR3 is CASSYGTANTGELFF. DNA of the CDR3: TGTGCCAGCAGTTACGGGACAGCGAACACCGGGGAGCTGTTTTTT.

The V and J genes are TRBV30 and TRBJ1-1; D ambiguous. CDR1 is GTSNPN and CDR2 is SVGIG in the germline V gene (reference sequence). Trimming stripped 3 bases from V and 9 bases from J, with 17 bases between. The CDR3 spans 13 residues. CDR3 residues: CAWSLAAGRQAFF. CDR3 bases: TGTGCCTGGAGCCTCGCGGCAGGCAGGCAAGCTTTCTTT.

V and J are TRBV30 and TRBJ1-4, with 9 nucleotides matching TRBD1. CDR3 length: 13 residues. The germline V gene encodes CDR1 GTSNPN and CDR2 SVGIG (reference sequence). Trimming took 6 bases from V and 5 from J; bases not matched to a gene: 4. CDR3 protein: CACTGTGNEKLFF. CDR3 nucleotides: TGTGCCTGTACCGGGACAGGGAATGAAAAACTGTTTTTT.

The rearrangement uses TRBV28 and TRBJ1-5; weak D call: TRBD1 (6 bases). Germline V gene lookup returns CDR1 MDHEN and CDR2 SYDVKM. This CDR3 spans 15 amino acids. V dropped 0 bases and J dropped 1 base, with 7 bases sitting between them. Here the CDR3 reads CASSLWGTSNQPQHF. The CDR3 nucleotides are TGTGCCAGCAGTTTATGGGGGACAAGCAATCAGCCCCAGCATTTT. The whole variable domain, filled in from reference TRBV28 and TRBJ1-5, reads DVKVTQSSRYLVKRTGEKVFLECVQDMDHENMFWYRQDPGLGLRLIYFSYDVKMKEKGDIPEGYSVSREKKERFSLILESASTNQTSMYLCASSLWGTSNQPQHFGDGTRLSIL.

In this sample, this clone turned up once. The V call is TRBV7-8, the J call TRBJ2-4; 8 bases align to TRBD1. V was pared by 1 base and J by 2 bases, with 10 bases of the junction left unmatched. CDR3 length equals 18 residues. CDR1 SGHVS and CDR2 FQNEAQ come from the germline V gene. CDR3 in amino acids: CASSLGGLDRGSKNIQYF. The CDR3 region has the DNA TGTGCCAGCAGCTTAGGAGGTTTAGACAGGGGTTCCAAAAACATTCAGTACTTC.

This chain joins TRBV29-1 and TRBJ1-2; 8 positions match TRBD1. This CDR3 is 14 amino acids long. Germline CDR1 reads SQVTM; CDR2 reads ANQGSEA. V trimming: 6 bases; J trimming: 5 bases; junction bases outside the gene matches: 11. CDR3 amino acids: CSVLDDRGGYGYTF. CDR3 nucleotide sequence: TGCAGCGTCCTAGACGACAGGGGCGGGTATGGCTACACCTTC.

This sequence joins TRBV5-4 and TRBJ2-5; weak D call: TRBD2 (5 bases). From germline, CDR1 is SGHNT and CDR2 YYREEE (reference sequence). Trimming took off 4 bases at V and 0 bases at J, with 10 bases between the two ends. The CDR3 extends over 14 amino acids. The CDR3 DNA follows: TGTGCCAGCAGCCGGACTGTGTACCAAGAGACCCAGTACTTC. Its translation: CASSRTVYQETQYF.

The chain links TRBV7-2 to TRBJ2-1, with D unresolved. The germline CDR1 and CDR2 sequences are SGHTA and FQGNSA. This CDR3 region has 19 residues. V was cut by 5 bases and J by 0 bases, with 23 bases left in between. CDR3: CASSSRVNLGLDSYNEQFF. CDR3 sequence (DNA): TGTGCCAGCAGCAGCAGAGTGAACCTCGGGCTGGACTCCTACAATGAGCAGTTCTTC.

The V call is TRBV3-1 (or the pseudogene TRBV3-2), the J call TRBJ1-3, with D possibly TRBD1 on 6 matching bases. Germline-derived CDR1 and CDR2 are LGHDT and YNNKEL (reference sequence). The CDR3 has 15 amino acids. Trimming left V 5 bases short and J 0 bases short, with 11 bases between. The CDR3 region has the DNA TGTGCCAGCAGCGAGTACAGGGACTCTGGAAACACCATATATTTT. As protein: CASSEYRDSGNTIYF.

This clone turned up a few times. The chain joins TRBV19 to TRBJ1-1; the D gene is possibly TRBD1 (6 bases). V was pared by 3 bases and J by 5 bases, with 7 bases between. The CDR3 spans 12 residues. Germline assignment: CDR1 LNHDA and CDR2 SQIVND (reference sequence). CDR3 sequence (DNA): TGTGCCAGTAGTATCGGACAGACTGAAGCTTTCTTT. This sequence encodes CASSIGQTEAFF.

The chain has TRBV7-9 and TRBJ2-3; 8 bases fit TRBD1. The V segment lost 8 bases and the J segment 4 bases; nucleotides outside the gene matches: 8. The CDR3 length is 14 residues. Germline V gene data show CDR1 as SEHNR and CDR2 as FQNEAQ (reference sequence). The CDR3, as DNA: TGTGCCAGCCAAGGGCAGGGGGCTGCAGATACGCAGTATTTT. Amino acids: CASQGQGAADTQYF.